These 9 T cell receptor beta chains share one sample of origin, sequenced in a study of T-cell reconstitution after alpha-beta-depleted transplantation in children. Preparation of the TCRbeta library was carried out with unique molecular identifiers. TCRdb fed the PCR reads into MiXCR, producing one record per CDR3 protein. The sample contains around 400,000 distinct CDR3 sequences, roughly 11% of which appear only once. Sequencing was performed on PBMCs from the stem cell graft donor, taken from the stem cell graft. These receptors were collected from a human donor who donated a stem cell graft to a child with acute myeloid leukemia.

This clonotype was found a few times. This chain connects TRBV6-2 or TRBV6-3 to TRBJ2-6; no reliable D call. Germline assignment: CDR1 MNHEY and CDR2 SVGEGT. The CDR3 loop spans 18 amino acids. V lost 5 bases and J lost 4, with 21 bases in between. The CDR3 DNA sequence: TGTGCCAGCAGTGACACACGAATCACAGCGACCGGGGCCAACGTCCTGACTTTC. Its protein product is CASSDTRITATGANVLTF.

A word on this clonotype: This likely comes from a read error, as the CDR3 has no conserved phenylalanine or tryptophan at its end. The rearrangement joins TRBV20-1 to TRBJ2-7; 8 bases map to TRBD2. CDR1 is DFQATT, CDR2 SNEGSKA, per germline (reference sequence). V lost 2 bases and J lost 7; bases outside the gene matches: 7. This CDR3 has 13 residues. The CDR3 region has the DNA TGCAGTGCTAGATATTTGGCGGGAGGAGAGCAGTACTTG. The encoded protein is CSARYLAGGEQYL.

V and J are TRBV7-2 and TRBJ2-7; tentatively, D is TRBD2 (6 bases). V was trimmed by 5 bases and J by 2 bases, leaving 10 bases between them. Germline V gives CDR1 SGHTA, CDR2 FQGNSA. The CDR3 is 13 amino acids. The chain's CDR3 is CASSPSDPYEQYF. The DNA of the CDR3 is TGTGCCAGCAGCCCTAGCGATCCCTACGAGCAGTACTTC.

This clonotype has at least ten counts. The CDR3 region is CASSRGYEKLFF. The CDR3 DNA reads TGTGCCAGCAGTCGGGGGTACGAAAAACTGTTTTTT. The rearrangement uses TRBV5-6 and TRBJ1-4, with D possibly being TRBD1 (5 bases). The CDR3 totals 12 residues. Germline CDR1 SGHDT, CDR2 YYEEEE. V dropped 5 bases and J dropped 8 bases, with 10 bases sitting between them.

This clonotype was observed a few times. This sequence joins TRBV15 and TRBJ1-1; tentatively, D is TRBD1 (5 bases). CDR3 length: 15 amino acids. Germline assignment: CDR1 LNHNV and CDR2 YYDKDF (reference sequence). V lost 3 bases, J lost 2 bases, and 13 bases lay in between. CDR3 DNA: TGTGCCACCAGCAGTTCGCGAACAGGAAACACTGAAGCTTTCTTT. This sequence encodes CATSSSRTGNTEAFF. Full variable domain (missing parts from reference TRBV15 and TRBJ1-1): DAMVIQNPRYQVTQFGKPVTLSCSQTLNHNVMYWYQQKSSQAPKLLFHYYDKDFNNEADTPDNFQSRRPNTSFCFLDIRSPGLGDTAMYLCATSSSRTGNTEAFFGQGTRLTVV.

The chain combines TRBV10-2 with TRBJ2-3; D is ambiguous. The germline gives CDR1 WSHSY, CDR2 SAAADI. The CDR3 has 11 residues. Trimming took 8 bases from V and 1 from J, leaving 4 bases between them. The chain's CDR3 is CASQGTDTQYF. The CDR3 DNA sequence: TGCGCCAGCCAAGGCACAGATACGCAGTATTTT.

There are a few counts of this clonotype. CDR3: CASSPPGALNQPQHF. The CDR3 bases are TGTGCCAGCTCACCACCAGGGGCCTTAAATCAGCCCCAGCATTTT. V is TRBV18 and J is TRBJ1-5; a possible D gene is TRBD1 (5 bases). The V and J ends lost 0 bases and 4 bases respectively, with 10 bases between them. Germline V gives CDR1 KGHSH, CDR2 LQKENI. CDR3 length: 15 residues.

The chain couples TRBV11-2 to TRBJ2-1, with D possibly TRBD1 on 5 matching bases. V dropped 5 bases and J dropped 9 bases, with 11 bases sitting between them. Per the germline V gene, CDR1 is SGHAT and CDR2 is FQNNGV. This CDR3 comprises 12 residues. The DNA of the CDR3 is TGTGCCAGCAGCCGGACATGGTCTGAGCAGTTCTTC. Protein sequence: CASSRTWSEQFF.

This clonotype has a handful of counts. CDR3 sequence (DNA): TGCAGTGCTGTGAAGGAGCAAGAGACCCAGTACTTC. Translated: CSAVKEQETQYF. The chain links TRBV20-1 to TRBJ2-5; the D is unclear. The germline CDR1 and CDR2 sequences are DFQATT and SNEGSKA (reference sequence). This CDR3 comprises 12 residues. Trimming removed 5 bases from V and 2 bases from J, with 9 bases in between.